The clone carrying this T cell receptor beta chain has at least ten counts. As yet, its antigen is unknown. V lost 5 bases and J lost 5; bases outside the gene matches: 10. The CDR3 consists of 16 residues. The germline gives CDR1 SGHVS, CDR2 FQNEAQ. The data were taken from a study of T cells after yellow fever vaccination. Points from the study as a whole: A faster peak, day 5 versus 15, was reached by the weaker secondary response. The study re-detected most primary-vaccination clones after the booster (about 96% CD4, roughly 85% CD8). CD4 and CD8 compartments shared a small share of clonotypes, likely from convergent recombination.

Template switching by 5'RACE produced TCR cDNA, adding a universal primer site and UMIs. TCRdb recomputed calls from the 5' RACE reads with MiXCR, one row per CDR3 protein. The sample consists of some 150,000 distinct CDR3 sequences, approximately 10% of them appearing once. The V and J genes are TRBV7-8 and TRBJ2-1, with 9 nucleotides matching TRBD2. This material consisted of CD8+ T cells sorted from PBMCs, taken 15 days after the yellow fever booster vaccination. This clonotype was obtained from a man aged 18 to 29 who received the YFV17D yellow fever vaccine. DNA of the CDR3: TGTGCCAGCAGCCGAAGACCGGGACTAGCCGACAATGAGCAGTTCTTC. Translated, it gives CASSRRPGLADNEQFF.